This passage covers 20 T cell receptor beta chains from one sample sequenced in a study of blood T cell repertoires in COVID-19. Sequenced by immunoSEQ multiplex PCR; TCRdb stores in-frame clones only, minus some. In the table there are 84,000 or so clones, roughly 78% of which are singletons. The sample was peripheral blood. The receptors shown here come from a woman at least 80 years old with acute or convalescent COVID-19.

This clone was counted a single time. V and J are TRBV18 and TRBJ2-5; 7 nucleotides agree with TRBD1. Germline V CDR1 and CDR2: KGHSH, LQKENI. The CDR3 runs to 14 residues. V shed 0 bases, J shed 2 bases, and the junction held 0 bases outside the gene matches. CDR3 residues: CASSPPGQQETQYF. CDR3 nucleotide sequence: TGTGCCAGCTCACCACCGGGACAGCAAGAGACCCAGTACTTC. The full variable domain, its missing parts supplied by reference TRBV18 and TRBJ2-5, is NAGVMQNPRHLVRRRGQEARLRCSPMKGHSHVYWYRQLPEEGLKFMVYLQKENIIDESGMPKERFSAEFPKEGPSILRIQQVVRGDSAAYFCASSPPGQQETQYFGPGTRLLVL.

This clone turned up a few times. The V and J genes are TRBV3-1 (or the pseudogene TRBV3-2) and TRBJ2-2; D not resolved. Germline CDR1 LGHDT, CDR2 YNNKEL (reference sequence). The CDR3 loop spans 15 amino acids. The ends were cut back, 4 bases at V and 4 bases at J, with 13 bases in the middle. The CDR3 here is CASSRRPATTGELFF. Written as DNA, the CDR3 is TGTGCCAGCAGCCGGAGACCCGCGACCACCGGGGAGCTGTTTTTT.

The chain has TRBV5-8 and TRBJ2-4; D perhaps matches TRBD2 (5 bases). V lost 4 bases and J lost 0, with 8 bases in between. Germline assignment: CDR1 SGHTS and CDR2 YDEGEE. This CDR3 comprises 14 residues. CDR3 coding DNA: TGTGCCAGCAGCCCGCGGGCAGCCAAAAACATTCAGTACTTC. As protein: CASSPRAAKNIQYF. The whole variable domain, filled in from reference TRBV5-8 and TRBJ2-4, reads EAGVTQSPTHLIKTRGQQATLRCSPISGHTSVYWYQQALGLGLQFLLWYDEGEERNRGNFPPRFSGRQFPNYSSELNVNALELEDSALYLCASSPRAAKNIQYFGAGTRLSVL.

The V gene is TRBV19, the J gene TRBJ2-6, with D possibly TRBD2 on 5 matching bases. Germline V gene sequence: CDR1 LNHDA, CDR2 SQIVND (reference sequence). The CDR3 loop spans 15 amino acids. Trimming removed 4 bases at V and 1 base at J, with 8 bases between. The CDR3 DNA sequence: TGTGCCAGTAGTACCCCGGGGTCTGGGGCCAACGTCCTGACTTTC. It encodes CASSTPGSGANVLTF.

V and J are TRBV5-6 and TRBJ2-1; D not certain. This CDR3 region has 13 residues. V was trimmed by 0 bases and J by 8 bases, leaving 9 bases between them. Looked up from germline, CDR1 is SGHDT and CDR2 is YYEEEE. The DNA of the CDR3 is TGTGCCAGCAGCTTGGCCCCCACGGATGAGCAGTTCTTC. This codes for CASSLAPTDEQFF.

V is TRBV19 and J is TRBJ1-5, with 9 bases aligning to TRBD1. CDR1 is LNHDA and CDR2 is SQIVND in the germline V gene (reference sequence). Germline trimming cut 10 bases from V and 5 bases from J; bases unmatched to any gene: 15. This CDR3 contains 16 residues. This CDR3 reads CATNAGTGTRDQPQHF. CDR3 nucleotide sequence: TGTGCCACCAACGCCGGGACAGGGACCCGCGATCAGCCCCAGCATTTT.

The chain recombines TRBV28 with TRBJ1-2; TRBD1 might be the D (5 bases). The CDR3 has 14 amino acids. Deletions cut 6 bases from V and 8 bases from J, with 19 bases between. CDR1 is MDHEN and CDR2 is SYDVKM in the germline V gene. The CDR3 DNA follows: TGTGCCAGCAGCCTTTCCCAACAGGTTTACGGCTACACCTTC. Translating it yields CASSLSQQVYGYTF.

V is TRBV24-1 and J is TRBJ1-1; D is undetermined. Trimming shortened V by 4 bases and J by 7 bases, and 6 bases separated the two germline ends. Looked up from germline, CDR1 is KGHDR and CDR2 is SFDVKD. This CDR3 comprises 11 residues. CDR3 sequence reads: CATSDGVEAFF. CDR3 nucleotide sequence: TGTGCCACCAGTGACGGGGTTGAAGCTTTCTTT.

In this sample, this clone turned up a few times. The rearrangement links TRBV4-1 to TRBJ2-7, with D uncertain. The germline CDR1 and CDR2 sequences are MGHRA and YSYEKL. Trimming cost V 1 base and J 0 bases, with 10 bases left between them. The CDR3 runs 15 residues. In DNA, the CDR3 is TGCGCCAGCAGCCAAGTTCAAGCTTCCTCCTACGAGCAGTACTTC. It translates to CASSQVQASSYEQYF.

The chain joins TRBV27 to TRBJ2-7; D possibly corresponds to TRBD1 (6 bases). CDR1 and CDR2 from the germline V gene are MNHEY and SMNVEV (reference sequence). Trimming stripped 5 bases from V and 0 bases from J, with 11 bases between. The length of the CDR3 is 14 residues. CDR3 nucleotides: TGTGCCAGCAGTATAGACAGGTTCTCCTACGAGCAGTACTTC. Its translation is CASSIDRFSYEQYF.

This clone was recorded a few times. Here the CDR3 reads CASSSGQDSPLHF. The DNA of the CDR3 is TGCGCCAGCAGCTCGGGACAGGATTCACCCCTCCACTTT. This chain connects TRBV5-1 to TRBJ1-6, with 8 nucleotides matching TRBD1. J was trimmed by 8 bases and V by 3 bases; bases with no gene match: 1. The CDR3 sequence is 13 residues long. CDR1 and CDR2 from the germline V gene are SGHRS and YFSETQ.

The V and J genes are TRBV18 and TRBJ1-2; 9 bases map to TRBD1. CDR1 KGHSH and CDR2 LQKENI come from the germline V gene. Trimming cost V 2 bases and J 7 bases; bases outside gene matches: 5. This CDR3 region has 14 residues. This chain's CDR3 is CASSPAGTGFGYTF. The CDR3 DNA reads TGTGCCAGCTCACCAGCCGGGACAGGGTTTGGCTACACCTTC.

This clone has a single count. DNA of the CDR3: TGTGCCAGCAGCCAAGTTTTAGCGGGAGAAAACGAGCAGTACTTC. It codes for CASSQVLAGENEQYF. This chain joins TRBV14 and TRBJ2-7, with 9 bases fitting TRBD2. The germline V gene has CDR1 SGHDN and CDR2 FVKESK. CDR3 size: 15 residues. V was pared by 1 base and J by 5 bases, with 6 bases of the junction left unmatched.

The CDR3 loop reads CASSPLTTGSDGKLFF. As DNA, the CDR3 is TGTGCCAGCAGTCCTCTTACAACAGGTTCGGATGGGAAACTGTTTTTT. The chain is built from TRBV7-9 and TRBJ1-4; D might be TRBD1 (5 bases). With 6 bases removed from V and 11 bases from J, the gap between germline ends came to 25 bases. CDR3 length: 16 residues. CDR1 is SEHNR and CDR2 is FQNEAQ in the germline V gene (reference sequence).

This clone was recorded only once. The chain joins TRBV14 to TRBJ2-1; D may be TRBD2 (6 bases). This CDR3 has 16 residues. Trimming shortened V by 2 bases and J by 5 bases, and 16 bases separated the two germline ends. Germline CDR1 SGHDN, CDR2 FVKESK. The CDR3 sequence: CASSQSVSGEHNEQFF. CDR3 sequence (DNA): TGTGCCAGCAGCCAATCGGTTAGCGGAGAACACAATGAGCAGTTCTTC.

There are a few counts of this clone. The same CDR3 arises from other DNA sequences in this sample as well. V gene TRBV27 combines with J gene TRBJ2-7; D may be TRBD1 (5 bases). The CDR3 extends over 14 amino acids. V shed 5 bases and J shed 0 bases, with 11 bases lying between them. Germline V gene sequence: CDR1 MNHEY, CDR2 SMNVEV (reference sequence). The CDR3 sequence: CASSPTGSSYEQYF. Written as DNA, the CDR3 is TGTGCCAGCAGTCCCACAGGAAGCTCCTACGAGCAGTACTTC.

V usage is TRBV7-2 and J usage is TRBJ2-1; TRBD2 matches 12 bases. There are 16 residues in the CDR3. J was trimmed by 6 bases and V by 4 bases; bases with no gene match: 7. Per germline, CDR1 SGHTA and CDR2 FQGNSA. Written as DNA, the CDR3 is TGTGCCAGCAGCTCCCCGGGACTAGCGGGTCTCAATGAGCAGTTCTTC. Encoded protein: CASSSPGLAGLNEQFF.

The rearrangement links TRBV27 to TRBJ1-5; D call uncertain. The germline V and J ends were trimmed by 5 bases and 3 bases, with 11 bases remaining between them. In germline, CDR1 is MNHEY, CDR2 SMNVEV (reference sequence). The CDR3 totals 14 residues. CDR3 coding DNA: TGTGCCAGCAGTAGAGGGAGGGCCAATCAGCCCCAGCATTTT. This codes for CASSRGRANQPQHF.

The V and J genes are TRBV11-2 and TRBJ2-3, with D possibly TRBD2 on 6 matching bases. CDR1 and CDR2 from the germline V gene are SGHAT and FQNNGV. There are 17 residues in the CDR3. V lost 1 base and J 2 bases, leaving 16 bases between the germline ends. The DNA for the CDR3 is TGTGCCAGCAGCTTAGTGGTCCCGGGACTTCCCACAGATACGCAGTATTTT. It specifies CASSLVVPGLPTDTQYF.

The J gene is TRBJ2-7, the V gene TRBV7-6; 10 nucleotides agree with TRBD2. The CDR3 is 15 residues long. Unmatched junction bases numbered 6, after V lost 1 base and J lost 6 bases. CDR1 and CDR2 (germline): SGHVS, FNYEAQ. The CDR3 region is CASSLGASGSGEQYF. The CDR3 region has the DNA TGTGCCAGCAGCTTAGGGGCTAGCGGGAGTGGCGAGCAGTACTTC.